What follows are 4 T cell receptor beta chains derived from one specimen sequenced in a study of cytomegalovirus exposure and HLA in healthy donors. The PCR employed 60 Vbeta primers together with 13 Jbeta primers. Profiling relied on immunoSEQ multiplex PCR, and the TCRdb table lists in-frame clones only, not all of them. The table lists 150,000 to 200,000 clones, around 85% of them singletons. The specimen was PBMCs. Receptors were obtained from a man between 18 and 35 years old in good health and CMV-seronegative.

The chain links TRBV7-2 to TRBJ1-4, with D maybe TRBD1 (5 bases). Deletions cut 1 base from V and 0 bases from J, with 9 bases between. Germline V lookup: CDR1 SGHTA, CDR2 FQGNSA. The CDR3 totals 16 residues. CDR3 sequence reads: CASSLDSDTTNEKLFF. CDR3 nucleotides: TGTGCCAGCAGCTTAGATTCGGACACAACTAATGAAAAACTGTTTTTT.

CDR3 region: CSVTLDSSDGYTF. The CDR3 DNA reads as TGCAGCGTGACCCTGGACAGTTCGGACGGCTACACCTTC. The genes are TRBV29-1 and TRBJ1-2; maybe TRBD1 (6 bases). V was cut by 6 bases and J by 8 bases, with 19 bases left in between. Germline V gene lookup returns CDR1 SQVTM and CDR2 ANQGSEA. The CDR3 contains 13 residues.

This clone was seen a few times. V and J are TRBV4-1 and TRBJ2-3, with TRBD2 matching over 10 bases. Germline values: CDR1 MGHRA, CDR2 YSYEKL. With V trimmed by 0 bases and J by 2 bases, 5 bases remained unmatched. This CDR3 is built from 17 residues. DNA for the CDR3: TGCGCCAGCAGCCAAGATGCTAGCGGGGGAAACACAGATACGCAGTATTTT. Translation: CASSQDASGGNTDTQYF.

The chain uses TRBV28 and TRBJ1-2, with TRBD1 as a possible D gene (6 bases). The ends were cut back, 10 bases at V and 2 bases at J, with 11 bases in the middle. The CDR3 sequence is 12 residues long. Per germline, CDR1 MDHEN and CDR2 SYDVKM. CDR3 DNA sequence: TGTGCCACGGACAGAACCAACTATGGCTACACCTTC. It codes for CATDRTNYGYTF.